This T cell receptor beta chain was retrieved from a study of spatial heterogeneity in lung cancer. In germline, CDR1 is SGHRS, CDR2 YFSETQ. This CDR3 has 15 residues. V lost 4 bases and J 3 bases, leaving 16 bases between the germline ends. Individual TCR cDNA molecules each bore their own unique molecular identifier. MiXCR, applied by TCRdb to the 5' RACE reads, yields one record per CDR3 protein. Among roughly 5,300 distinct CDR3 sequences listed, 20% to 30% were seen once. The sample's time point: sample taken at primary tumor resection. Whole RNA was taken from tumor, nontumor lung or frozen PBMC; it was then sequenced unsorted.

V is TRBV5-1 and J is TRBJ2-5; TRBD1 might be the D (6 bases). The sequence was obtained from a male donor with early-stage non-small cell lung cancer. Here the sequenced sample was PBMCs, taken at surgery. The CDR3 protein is CASSVQGGGEETQYF. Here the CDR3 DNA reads TGCGCCAGCAGCGTACAGGGTGGGGGAGAAGAGACCCAGTACTTC.